This TCR beta chain was sequenced in a study of shared clonotypes between healthy human individuals. This CDR3 region has 14 residues. In germline, CDR1 is MNHEY, CDR2 SVGAGI. V was cut by 6 bases and J by 4 bases, with 14 bases left in between. Assay: immunoSEQ multiplex PCR; the TCRdb copy retains only in-frame clones and omits some. Among millions of clones listed, over 85% were seen once. The sample taken for sequencing was naive CD4+ T cells sorted from blood. Subset: CD45RA+ positively selected. This chain links TRBV6-5 with TRBJ2-3; maybe TRBD1 (6 bases). The TCR comes from a man younger than 35 in good health. The CDR3 here is CASRLTGYADTQYF. CDR3 nucleotides: TGTGCCAGCAGGCTAACAGGGTACGCAGATACGCAGTATTTT.